Each of the 24 T cell receptor beta chains below was sequenced from the same sample in a study of T cell responses to AZD1222 COVID-19 vaccine. Clones were sequenced by immunoSEQ multiplex PCR, and TCRdb holds only the in-frame ones, with some missing. The repertoire consists of about 89,000 clones, with around 84% occurring once and the leading ten covering 5.5% to 6%. Here the sequenced sample was peripheral blood, taken 28 days after the second AZD1222 dose. The receptors here all came from an adult who received the AZD1222 COVID-19 vaccine.

The chain combines TRBV2 with TRBJ1-6, with 7 bases identical to TRBD1. This CDR3 contains 13 residues. Germline V gives CDR1 SNHLY, CDR2 FYNNEI. V trimming: 8 bases; J trimming: 15 bases; junction bases outside the gene matches: 13. The DNA of the CDR3 is TGTGCCAGCGGAGTATTAATGGGACAGCTCCTCCACTTT. This codes for CASGVLMGQLLHF.

The chain carries TRBV28 and TRBJ2-2; 9 positions agree with TRBD1. V trimming: 2 bases; J trimming: 4 bases; junction bases outside the gene matches: 5. The CDR3 is 16 amino acids. Germline V gene lookup returns CDR1 MDHEN and CDR2 SYDVKM. CDR3 loop: CASSLPGQGLTGELFF. CDR3 bases: TGTGCCAGCAGTTTACCGGGACAGGGTCTCACCGGGGAGCTGTTTTTT.

A few counts support this clone. J is TRBJ1-6 and V is TRBV19; 7 positions match TRBD1. The germline gives CDR1 LNHDA, CDR2 SQIVND (reference sequence). The trim removed 3 bases at V and 5 bases at J, leaving 7 bases unmatched. There are 16 residues in the CDR3. CDR3 in amino acids: CASSIDADRDNSPLHF. CDR3 DNA sequence: TGTGCCAGTAGTATTGATGCTGACAGGGATAATTCACCCCTCCACTTT.

The chain combines TRBV18 with TRBJ2-3; 11 bases map to TRBD2. V lost 5 bases and J lost 6; bases outside the gene matches: 7. Germline CDR1 is KGHSH and CDR2 is LQKENI. The CDR3 is made up of 15 amino acids. CDR3 nucleotide sequence: TGTGCCAGCTCAGCTAGCGGGGGGCCTCATGATACGCAGTATTTT. It yields the protein CASSASGGPHDTQYF.

This clone was seen a single time. The chain joins TRBV7-7 to TRBJ1-3; D is unclear. There are 15 residues in the CDR3. V lost 5 bases, J lost 0 bases, and 11 bases lay in between. Germline loops: CDR1 SSHAT, CDR2 FNYEAQ (reference sequence). In DNA, the CDR3 is TGTGCCAGCAGCGCTGGACCGTCCTCTGGAAACACCATATATTTT. It specifies CASSAGPSSGNTIYF.

The V and J genes are TRBV4-1 and TRBJ1-5; 8 bases are shared with TRBD1. The CDR3 covers 15 residues. Trimming cost V 4 bases and J 5 bases; bases outside gene matches: 7. Germline V gene lookup returns CDR1 MGHRA and CDR2 YSYEKL. The CDR3 loop reads CASSRVTGDDQPQHF. The CDR3 nucleotides are TGCGCCAGCAGCCGCGTGACAGGGGATGATCAGCCCCAGCATTTT.

J is TRBJ1-2 and V is TRBV3-1 (or the pseudogene TRBV3-2); D call uncertain. Trimming shortened V by 8 bases and J by 8 bases, and 18 bases separated the two germline ends. CDR1 and CDR2 (germline): LGHDT, YNNKEL (reference sequence). CDR3 size: 13 residues. The CDR3 DNA reads as TGTGCCAGCTCCTCACCCCCCGGGGTAGGCTACACCTTC. It specifies CASSSPPGVGYTF.

A single count supports this clone. The chain joins TRBV30 to TRBJ2-7; D is unclear. Germline V CDR1 and CDR2: GTSNPN, SVGIG (reference sequence). The ends were cut back, 2 bases at V and 12 bases at J, with 14 bases in the middle. The CDR3 consists of 11 residues. The chain's CDR3 is CAWSLTEHPYF. CDR3 nucleotide sequence: TGTGCCTGGAGTCTAACGGAACACCCGTACTTC.

This sequence joins TRBV9 and TRBJ2-5; 8 bases are shared with TRBD2. V shed 0 bases, J shed 4 bases, and the junction held 5 bases outside the gene matches. Germline CDR1 and CDR2: SGDLS and YYNGEE. The CDR3 runs to 15 residues. The CDR3 DNA reads TGTGCCAGCAGCGTAGGGGCGGGGGGAGGAGAGACCCAGTACTTC. Protein: CASSVGAGGGETQYF.

The chain uses TRBV6-4 and TRBJ1-2; D unclear. Germline V lookup: CDR1 MRHNA, CDR2 SNTAGT. V was clipped by 8 bases and J by 3 bases, with 25 bases between them. CDR3 length: 17 residues. The CDR3 bases are TGTGCCAGCCGGCGGGAGGAGGGTGGCGTTAGTGACTATGGCTACACCTTC. Translated: CASRREEGGVSDYGYTF.

This rearrangement joins TRBV19 to TRBJ2-7; D is tentatively TRBD1 or TRBD2 (6 bases each). This CDR3 contains 15 residues. Germline V gene sequence: CDR1 LNHDA, CDR2 SQIVND (reference sequence). V was cut by 5 bases and J by 1 base, with 15 bases left in between. The CDR3 bases are TGTGCCAGTAGTGCGGGACGGGGGCCATCCTACGAGCAGTACTTC. Its protein product is CASSAGRGPSYEQYF. The variable domain in full, completed from reference TRBV19 and TRBJ2-7, reads DGGITQSPKYLFRKEGQNVTLSCEQNLNHDAMYWYRQDPGQGLRLIYYSQIVNDFQKGDIAEGYSVSREKKESFPLTVTSAQKNPTAFYLCASSAGRGPSYEQYFGPGTRLTVT.

V and J are TRBV18 and TRBJ2-2; tentative D call: TRBD2 (6 bases). The V and J ends lost 2 bases and 6 bases respectively, with 7 bases between them. The CDR3 runs to 13 residues. Looked up from germline, CDR1 is KGHSH and CDR2 is LQKENI. CDR3 sequence reads: CASSPWGAGELFF. The DNA for the CDR3 is TGTGCCAGCTCACCATGGGGGGCCGGGGAGCTGTTTTTT.

This clone was picked up a small number of times. The rearrangement joins TRBV15 to TRBJ1-2; no clear D gene. The V and J ends lost 3 bases and 4 bases respectively, with 12 bases between them. In germline, CDR1 is LNHNV, CDR2 YYDKDF (reference sequence). This CDR3 has 14 amino acids. CDR3 DNA: TGTGCCACCAGCAGGAAGACACCAGGCTATGGCTACACCTTC. This codes for CATSRKTPGYGYTF.

The rearrangement joins TRBV2 to TRBJ1-3; TRBD1 is a possible D gene (5 bases). Trimming cost V 4 bases and J 0 bases, with 13 bases left between them. CDR1 and CDR2 from the germline V gene are SNHLY and FYNNEI. The CDR3 loop spans 16 amino acids. CDR3 sequence: CASSGGGVYSGNTIYF. The DNA for the CDR3 is TGTGCCAGCAGTGGCGGGGGGGTTTACTCTGGAAACACCATATATTTT.

This rearrangement joins TRBV10-2 to TRBJ1-5; D not certain. The V end was cut by 1 base, the J end by 0 bases, with 13 bases between. Germline lookup yields CDR1 WSHSY and CDR2 SAAADI. CDR3 size: 17 residues. DNA for the CDR3: TGCGCCAGCAGTGAGTTTGTGGACTCTTATAGCAATCAGCCCCAGCATTTT. This translates into CASSEFVDSYSNQPQHF.

This rearrangement joins TRBV7-2 to TRBJ2-3; D not resolved. This CDR3 spans 13 amino acids. The V gene's germline CDR1 is SGHTA and CDR2 FQGNSA. V shed 4 bases and J shed 7 bases, with 12 bases lying between them. The CDR3 here is CASSSEVRYTQYF. Here the CDR3 DNA reads TGTGCCAGCAGCTCAGAGGTCCGTTATACGCAGTATTTT.

The gene calls are TRBV7-2 and TRBJ2-1; D is unresolved. Germline CDR1 is SGHTA and CDR2 is FQGNSA. The CDR3 has 12 amino acids. The V end was cut by 4 bases, the J end by 8 bases, with 9 bases between. CDR3 nucleotide sequence: TGTGCCAGCAGCTCCCTTGGGGATGAGCAGTTCTTC. It specifies CASSSLGDEQFF.

This sequence joins TRBV28 and TRBJ2-7; TRBD1 matches 8 bases. There are 14 residues in the CDR3. Trimming cost V 5 bases and J 6 bases; bases outside gene matches: 9. Germline V gene data show CDR1 as MDHEN and CDR2 as SYDVKM. Written as DNA, the CDR3 is TGTGCCAGCAGTCTTGTGGACAGGGACGGCGAGCAGTACTTC. Its translation is CASSLVDRDGEQYF.

Written as DNA, the CDR3 is TGCGCCAGCAGCAACCCTAGCGCTAAGGGCACAGATACGCAGTATTTT. Amino acid sequence: CASSNPSAKGTDTQYF. The rearrangement joins TRBV5-1 to TRBJ2-3, with D perhaps TRBD2 (6 bases). V was cut by 4 bases and J by 1 base, with 16 bases left in between. The CDR3 extends over 16 amino acids. Germline V gene sequence: CDR1 SGHRS, CDR2 YFSETQ.

The V and J genes are TRBV28 and TRBJ2-1, with D possibly being TRBD1 or TRBD2 (5 bases each). V dropped 10 bases and J dropped 2 bases, with 18 bases sitting between them. The CDR3 contains 15 residues. Germline V gene lookup returns CDR1 MDHEN and CDR2 SYDVKM. In nucleotides, the CDR3 is TGTGCCATTACCGGGGCCTTCGGCCCCTACAATGAGCAGTTCTTC. Translated: CAITGAFGPYNEQFF.

This chain connects TRBV11-2 to TRBJ2-2, with 11 positions matching TRBD1. Germline-derived CDR1 and CDR2 are SGHAT and FQNNGV. This CDR3 spans 16 amino acids. The trim removed 3 bases at V and 3 bases at J, leaving 3 bases unmatched. CDR3 nucleotide sequence: TGTGCCAGCAGCTTTGGGACAGGGGGACACACCGGGGAGCTGTTTTTT. Translation gives CASSFGTGGHTGELFF.

This sequence joins TRBV5-1 and TRBJ1-6; the D gene is possibly TRBD1 (5 bases). V was clipped by 0 bases and J by 6 bases, with 13 bases between them. There are 16 residues in the CDR3. Germline V CDR1 and CDR2: SGHRS, YFSETQ. CDR3 in amino acids: CASSLGVMGVNSPLHF. CDR3 coding DNA: TGCGCCAGCAGCTTGGGTGTTATGGGGGTTAATTCACCCCTCCACTTT.

V and J are TRBV27 and TRBJ1-2; 12 positions match TRBD1. The CDR3 loop spans 15 amino acids. Germline lookup yields CDR1 MNHEY and CDR2 SMNVEV (reference sequence). V dropped 8 bases and J dropped 4; count of bases not matched to a gene: 8. The CDR3 DNA sequence: TGTGCCAGCCTGGGACAGGGGGCGAGTAGCTATGGCTACACCTTC. As protein: CASLGQGASSYGYTF.

This clone was seen a single time. The V call is TRBV5-1, the J call TRBJ2-3, with TRBD1 as a possible D gene (6 bases). The CDR3 has 14 residues. Germline V gene data show CDR1 as SGHRS and CDR2 as YFSETQ. The germline V and J ends were trimmed by 5 bases and 0 bases, with 10 bases remaining between them. CDR3 nucleotide sequence: TGCGCCAGCAGGAATACAGGGAGCACAGATACGCAGTATTTT. Translation: CASRNTGSTDTQYF.